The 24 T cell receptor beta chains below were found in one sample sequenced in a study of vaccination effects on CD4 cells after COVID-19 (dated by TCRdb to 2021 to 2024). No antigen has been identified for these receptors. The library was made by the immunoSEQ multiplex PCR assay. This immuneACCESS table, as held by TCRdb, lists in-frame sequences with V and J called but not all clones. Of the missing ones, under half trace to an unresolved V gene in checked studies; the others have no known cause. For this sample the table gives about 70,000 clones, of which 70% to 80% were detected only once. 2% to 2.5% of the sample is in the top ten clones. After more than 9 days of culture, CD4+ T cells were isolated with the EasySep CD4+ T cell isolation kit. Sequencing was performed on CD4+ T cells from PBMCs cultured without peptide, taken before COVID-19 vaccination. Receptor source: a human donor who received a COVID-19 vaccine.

CDR3 residues: CASSLTGANTGELFF. The CDR3 DNA follows: TGTGCCAGCAGCTTGACGGGTGCGAACACCGGGGAGCTGTTTTTT. V is TRBV5-5 and J is TRBJ2-2; D uncertain. CDR3 length: 15 residues. Germline V gene data show CDR1 as SGHKS and CDR2 as YYEKEE (reference sequence). V gave up 1 base and J gave up 0 bases, with 7 bases separating them.

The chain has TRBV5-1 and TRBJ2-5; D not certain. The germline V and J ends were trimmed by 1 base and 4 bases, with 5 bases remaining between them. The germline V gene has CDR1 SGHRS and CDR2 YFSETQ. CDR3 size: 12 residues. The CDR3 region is CASSLKGETQYF. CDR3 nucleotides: TGCGCCAGCAGCTTGAAGGGAGAGACCCAGTACTTC.

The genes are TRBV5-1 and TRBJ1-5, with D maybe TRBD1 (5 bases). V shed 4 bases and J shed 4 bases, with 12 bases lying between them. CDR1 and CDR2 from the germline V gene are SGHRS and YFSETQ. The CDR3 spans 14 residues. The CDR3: CASSINDRNQPQHF. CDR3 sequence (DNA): TGCGCCAGCAGCATAAATGACAGAAATCAGCCCCAGCATTTT.

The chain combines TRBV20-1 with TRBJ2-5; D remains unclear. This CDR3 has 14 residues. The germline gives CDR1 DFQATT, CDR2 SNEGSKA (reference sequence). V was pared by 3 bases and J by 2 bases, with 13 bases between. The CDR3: CSASPSTQQETQYF. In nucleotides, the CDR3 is TGCAGTGCTAGTCCGAGTACCCAACAAGAGACCCAGTACTTC.

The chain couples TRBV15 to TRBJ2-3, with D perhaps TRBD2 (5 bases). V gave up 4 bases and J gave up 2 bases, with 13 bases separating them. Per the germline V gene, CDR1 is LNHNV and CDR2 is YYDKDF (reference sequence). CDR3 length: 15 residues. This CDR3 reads CATSKIRLNTDTQYF. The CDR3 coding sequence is TGTGCCACCAGCAAAATTAGACTAAACACAGATACGCAGTATTTT.

The chain's CDR3 is CASSSRTWANEKLFF. CDR3 bases: TGCGCCAGCAGCTCCCGGACTTGGGCTAATGAAAAACTGTTTTTT. The chain combines TRBV4-1 with TRBJ1-4; D is undetermined. Trimming pared 5 bases from V and 3 bases from J, leaving 13 bases between. This CDR3 contains 15 residues. Germline lookup yields CDR1 MGHRA and CDR2 YSYEKL.

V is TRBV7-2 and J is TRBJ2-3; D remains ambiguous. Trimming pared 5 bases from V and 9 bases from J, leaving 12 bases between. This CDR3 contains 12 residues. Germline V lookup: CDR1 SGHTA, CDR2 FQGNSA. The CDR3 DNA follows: TGTGCCAGCAGCGAAACGGCCTGGACGCAGTATTTT. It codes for CASSETAWTQYF.

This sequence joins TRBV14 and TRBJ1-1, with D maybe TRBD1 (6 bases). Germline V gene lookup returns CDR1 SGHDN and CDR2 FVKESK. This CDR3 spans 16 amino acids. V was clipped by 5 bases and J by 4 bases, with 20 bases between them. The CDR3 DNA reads TGTGCCAGCAGCTTCTGGGGGGGGCAGAGGGTCACTGAAGCTTTCTTT. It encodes CASSFWGGQRVTEAFF.

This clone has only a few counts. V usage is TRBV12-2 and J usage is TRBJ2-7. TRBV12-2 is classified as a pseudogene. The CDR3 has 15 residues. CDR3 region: CASRKRSLGSYEQYV. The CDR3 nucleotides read TGTGCAAGTCGCAAACGAAGTTTGGGGTCCTACGAGCAGTACGTC.

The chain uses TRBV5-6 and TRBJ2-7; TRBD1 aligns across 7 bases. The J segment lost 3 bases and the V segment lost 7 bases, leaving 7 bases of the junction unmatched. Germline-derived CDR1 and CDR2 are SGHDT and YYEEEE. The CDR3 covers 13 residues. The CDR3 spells CASGRQGVYEQYV. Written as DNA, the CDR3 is TGTGCCAGCGGCAGACAGGGAGTCTACGAGCAGTACGTC.

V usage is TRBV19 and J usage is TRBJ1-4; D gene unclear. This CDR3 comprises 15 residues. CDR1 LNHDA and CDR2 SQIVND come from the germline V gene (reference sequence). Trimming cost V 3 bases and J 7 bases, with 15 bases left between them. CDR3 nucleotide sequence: TGTGCCAGTAGTATTGCGGAGGGCGGTGGTGAAAAACTGTTTTTT. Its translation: CASSIAEGGGEKLFF. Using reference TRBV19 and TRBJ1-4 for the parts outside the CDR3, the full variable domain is DGGITQSPKYLFRKEGQNVTLSCEQNLNHDAMYWYRQDPGQGLRLIYYSQIVNDFQKGDIAEGYSVSREKKESFPLTVTSAQKNPTAFYLCASSIAEGGGEKLFFGSGTQLSVL.

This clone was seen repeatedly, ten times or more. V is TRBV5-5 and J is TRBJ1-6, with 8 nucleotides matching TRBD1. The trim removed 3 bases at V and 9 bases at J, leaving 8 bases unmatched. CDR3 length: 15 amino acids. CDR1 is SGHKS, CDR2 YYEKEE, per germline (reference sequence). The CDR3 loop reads CASSYPTGGGSPLHF. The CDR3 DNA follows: TGTGCCAGCAGCTACCCTACAGGGGGAGGTTCACCCCTCCACTTT. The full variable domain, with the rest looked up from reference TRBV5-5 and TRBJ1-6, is DAGVTQSPTHLIKTRGQQVTLRCSPISGHKSVSWYQQVLGQGPQFIFQYYEKEERGRGNFPDRFSARQFPNYSSELNVNALLLGDSALYLCASSYPTGGGSPLHFGNGTRLTVT.

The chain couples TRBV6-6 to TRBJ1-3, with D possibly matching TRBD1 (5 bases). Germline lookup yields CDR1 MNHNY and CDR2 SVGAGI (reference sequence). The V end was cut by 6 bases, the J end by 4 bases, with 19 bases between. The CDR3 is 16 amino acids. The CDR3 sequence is CASSQGGRRTGNTIYF. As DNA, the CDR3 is TGTGCCAGCAGCCAGGGCGGACGAAGAACCGGAAACACCATATATTTT.

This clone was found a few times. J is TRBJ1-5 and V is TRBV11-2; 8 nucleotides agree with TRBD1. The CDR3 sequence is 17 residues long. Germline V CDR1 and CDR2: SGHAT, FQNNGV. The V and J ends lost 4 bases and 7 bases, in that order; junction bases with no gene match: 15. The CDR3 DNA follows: TGTGCCAGCAGCTCGACTACAGGGGGGGAAATCAGCCAGCCCCAGCATTTT. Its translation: CASSSTTGGEISQPQHF.

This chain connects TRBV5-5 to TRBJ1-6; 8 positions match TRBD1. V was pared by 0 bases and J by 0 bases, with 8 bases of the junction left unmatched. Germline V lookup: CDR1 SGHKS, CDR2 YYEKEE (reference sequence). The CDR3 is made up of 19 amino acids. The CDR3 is CASSLVGQGGTSYNSPLHF. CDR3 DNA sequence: TGTGCCAGCAGCTTGGTAGGACAGGGAGGGACCTCCTATAATTCACCCCTCCACTTT.

The CDR3 nucleotides are TGTGCCAGTAGCGCAGGGGAACATCAGCCCCAGCATTTT. Its protein is CASSAGEHQPQHF. The chain has TRBV19 and TRBJ1-5; D possibly corresponds to TRBD1 (6 bases). The V gene lost 6 bases and the J gene lost 5 bases, with 11 bases spanning the gap. This CDR3 has 13 residues. Germline CDR1 is LNHDA and CDR2 is SQIVND (reference sequence).

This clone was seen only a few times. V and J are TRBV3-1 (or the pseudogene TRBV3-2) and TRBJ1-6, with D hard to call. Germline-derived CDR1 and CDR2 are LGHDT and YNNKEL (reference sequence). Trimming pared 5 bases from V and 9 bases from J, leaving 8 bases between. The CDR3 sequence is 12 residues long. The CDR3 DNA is TGTGCCAGCAGCGGCCCGGGTTCACCCCTCCACTTT. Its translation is CASSGPGSPLHF.

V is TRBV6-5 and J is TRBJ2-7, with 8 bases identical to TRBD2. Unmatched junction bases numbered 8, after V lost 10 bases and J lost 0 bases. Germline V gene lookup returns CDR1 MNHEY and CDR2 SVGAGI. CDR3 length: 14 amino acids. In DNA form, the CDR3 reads TGTGCCACCTATAGCGGGGAGAGCTCCTACGAGCAGTACGTC. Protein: CATYSGESSYEQYV.

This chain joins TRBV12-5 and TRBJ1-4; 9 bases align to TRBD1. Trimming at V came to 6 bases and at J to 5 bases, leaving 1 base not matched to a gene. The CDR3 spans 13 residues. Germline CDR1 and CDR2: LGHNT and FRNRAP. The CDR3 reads CASGGQGNEKLFF. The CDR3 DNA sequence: TGTGCTAGTGGGGGACAGGGAAATGAAAAACTGTTTTTT.

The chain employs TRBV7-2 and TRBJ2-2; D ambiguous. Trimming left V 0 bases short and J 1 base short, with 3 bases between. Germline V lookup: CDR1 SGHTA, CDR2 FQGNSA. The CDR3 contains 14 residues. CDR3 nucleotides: TGTGCCAGCAGCTTAGCCCAGAACACCGGGGAGCTGTTTTTT. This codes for CASSLAQNTGELFF.

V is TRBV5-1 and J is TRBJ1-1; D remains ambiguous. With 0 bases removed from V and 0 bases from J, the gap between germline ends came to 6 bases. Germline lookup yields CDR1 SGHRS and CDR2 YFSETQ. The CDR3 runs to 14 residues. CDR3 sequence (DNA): TGCGCCAGCAGCTTGGGCAGCGTGAACACTGAAGCTTTCTTT. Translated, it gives CASSLGSVNTEAFF.

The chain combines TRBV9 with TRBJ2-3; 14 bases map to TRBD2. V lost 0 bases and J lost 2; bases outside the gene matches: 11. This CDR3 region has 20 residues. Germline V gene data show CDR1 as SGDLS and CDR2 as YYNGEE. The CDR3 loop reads CASSVELRTSGGRHTDTQYF. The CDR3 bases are TGTGCCAGCAGCGTAGAGCTCCGGACTAGCGGGGGGCGTCACACAGATACGCAGTATTTT.

This CDR3 is CASSEGGSNQPQHF. For the CDR3, the DNA is TGTGCCAGCAGTGAAGGCGGTAGCAATCAGCCCCAGCATTTT. V gene TRBV2 combines with J gene TRBJ1-5; D gene unclear. Per germline, CDR1 SNHLY and CDR2 FYNNEI. V was clipped by 1 base and J by 0 bases, with 4 bases between them. The CDR3 runs 14 residues.

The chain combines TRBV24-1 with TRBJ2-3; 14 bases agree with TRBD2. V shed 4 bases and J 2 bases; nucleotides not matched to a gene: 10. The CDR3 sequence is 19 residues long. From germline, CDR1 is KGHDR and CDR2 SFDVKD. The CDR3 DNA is TGTGCCACCAGTGACCCGGGACTAGCGGGGGACCTCCCCACAGATACGCAGTATTTT. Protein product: CATSDPGLAGDLPTDTQYF.